What follows are 25 T cell receptor beta chains derived from one specimen sequenced in a study of vaccination and CD4 T cells after COVID-19. For these receptors, no antigen is known. Indicated treatment: approximately 9-day PBMC culture with coronavirus spike peptide pools or control peptides (ViraFEST assay). Sequencing of DNA taken from cultured CD4+ T cells relied on the Oncomine TCR Beta short-read assay. TCRdb itself ran the PCR reads through MiXCR, one entry per CDR3 protein. Of more than 9,000 distinct CDR3 sequences in the sample, roughly 31% were seen once. Sequenced material: CD4+ T cells from blood, cultured in vitro. These receptors originate from a human donor who had recovered from COVID-19.

This clonotype was counted a few times. CDR3 DNA: TGTGCCAGCAGTAACTGGGACAGATTCACAGATACGCAGTATTTT. As protein: CASSNWDRFTDTQYF. The chain carries TRBV6-5 and TRBJ2-3; 7 bases are a match to TRBD1. Germline CDR1 reads MNHEY; CDR2 reads SVGAGI. This CDR3 has 15 amino acids. V shed 5 bases, J shed 2 bases, and the junction held 7 bases outside the gene matches.

This clonotype was observed a few times. The chain recombines TRBV19 with TRBJ2-5, with D possibly matching TRBD1 (5 bases). Deletions cut 6 bases from V and 5 bases from J, with 7 bases between. The CDR3 covers 11 residues. Germline V lookup: CDR1 LNHDA, CDR2 SQIVND (reference sequence). This CDR3 reads CASRSGETQYF. The CDR3 coding sequence is TGTGCCAGTAGATCAGGGGAGACCCAGTACTTC.

This rearrangement joins TRBV28 to TRBJ2-5, with 8 bases lining up with TRBD2. This CDR3 has 17 amino acids. With V trimmed by 3 bases and J by 5 bases, 14 bases remained unmatched. Germline V gene sequence: CDR1 MDHEN, CDR2 SYDVKM. The CDR3 loop reads CASSLSQGLGSFETQYF. The CDR3 nucleotides read TGTGCCAGCAGTTTGTCCCAGGGACTAGGGTCCTTTGAGACCCAGTACTTC.

The chain uses TRBV6-1 and TRBJ1-1; no firm D call. The CDR3 runs to 14 residues. V was pared by 5 bases and J by 4 bases, with 14 bases between. CDR1 and CDR2 (germline): MNHNS, SASEGT. CDR3 DNA: TGTGCCAGCAGTCCTCAGGACGTAAGCACTGAAGCTTTCTTT. Residues: CASSPQDVSTEAFF.

V is TRBV3-1 and J is TRBJ2-5; D remains ambiguous. V lost 4 bases, J lost 5 bases, and 11 bases lay in between. This CDR3 has 13 residues. Germline assignment: CDR1 LGHDT and CDR2 YNNKEL (reference sequence). The CDR3 region has the DNA TGTGCCAGCAGCCGGCTAGTTTCGGAGACCCAGTACTTC. Translation gives CASSRLVSETQYF.

The rearrangement links TRBV5-1 to TRBJ1-2, with 10 bases that match TRBD1. V lost 5 bases and J lost 8; bases outside the gene matches: 9. The CDR3 covers 14 residues. From germline, CDR1 is SGHRS and CDR2 YFSETQ. The CDR3 is CASSPGTGVEGYTF. CDR3 in DNA: TGCGCCAGCAGTCCCGGGACAGGGGTTGAGGGCTACACCTTC. Variable domain in full (rest from reference TRBV5-1 and TRBJ1-2): KAGVTQTPRYLIKTRGQQVTLSCSPISGHRSVSWYQQTPGQGLQFLFEYFSETQRNKGNFPGRFSGRQFSNSRSEMNVSTLELGDSALYLCASSPGTGVEGYTFGSGTRLTVV.

This clonotype has only a few counts. This rearrangement joins TRBV7-2 to TRBJ2-1; 9 bases align to TRBD2. The V gene's germline CDR1 is SGHTA and CDR2 FQGNSA. With V trimmed by 5 bases and J by 8 bases, 13 bases remained unmatched. The CDR3 contains 16 residues. CDR3 in amino acids: CASSPLGRGGGDEQFF. CDR3 bases: TGTGCCAGCAGCCCTCTAGGGCGGGGGGGCGGAGATGAGCAGTTCTTC. Based on the CDR3 plus reference TRBV7-2 and TRBJ2-1, the full variable domain is GAGVSQSPSNKVTEKGKDVELRCDPISGHTALYWYRQSLGQGLEFLIYFQGNSAPDKSGLPSDRFSAERTGGSVSTLTIQRTQQEDSAVYLCASSPLGRGGGDEQFFGPGTRLTVL.

The chain is built from TRBV5-1 and TRBJ2-7; 7 nucleotides line up with TRBD1. Losses at the gene ends were 5 bases for V and 2 bases for J; bases not matched to a gene: 10. The CDR3 is 15 residues long. Germline CDR1 SGHRS, CDR2 YFSETQ. The CDR3 sequence is CASRLETGKPYEQYF. The CDR3 region has the DNA TGCGCCAGCAGACTCGAGACAGGGAAGCCCTACGAGCAGTACTTC.

This clonotype occurred a few times. This sequence joins TRBV20-1 and TRBJ2-7; D call uncertain. Trimming cost V 1 base and J 2 bases, with 9 bases left between them. Germline CDR1 DFQATT, CDR2 SNEGSKA (reference sequence). This CDR3 has 13 residues. The CDR3 nucleotides read TGCAGTGCTAGAGGGCAGAATCCCTACGAGCAGTACTTC. Its protein product is CSARGQNPYEQYF.

This clonotype showed up just once. The rearrangement uses TRBV5-4 and TRBJ2-1, with TRBD2 as a possible D gene (5 bases). The CDR3 loop spans 12 amino acids. Trimming took off 4 bases at V and 9 bases at J, with 11 bases between the two ends. CDR1 is SGHNT, CDR2 YYREEE, per germline (reference sequence). CDR3 bases: TGTGCCAGCAGCCCCGGAGGAGGTGAGCAGTTCTTC. This sequence encodes CASSPGGGEQFF.

This clonotype was seen only a few times. CDR3 nucleotides: TGTGCCAGCAAAAAGAGCTCCTATAATTCACCCCTCCACTTT. It is translated as CASKKSSYNSPLHF. The V gene is TRBV27, the J gene TRBJ1-6; D is unclear. Trimming pared 7 bases from V and 0 bases from J, leaving 7 bases between. This CDR3 region has 14 residues. The germline gives CDR1 MNHEY, CDR2 SMNVEV (reference sequence).

This clonotype was observed a few times. The V gene is TRBV7-2, the J gene TRBJ2-5; D uncertain. Trimming cost V 5 bases and J 3 bases, with 10 bases left between them. The CDR3 covers 13 residues. Germline V lookup: CDR1 SGHTA, CDR2 FQGNSA. The CDR3 region is CASSQPGKETQYF. CDR3 nucleotide sequence: TGTGCCAGCAGCCAACCGGGTAAAGAGACCCAGTACTTC.

The chain couples TRBV29-1 to TRBJ1-2; 7 bases are a match to TRBD1. Germline CDR1 and CDR2: SQVTM and ANQGSEA. V lost 5 bases and J lost 2; bases outside the gene matches: 5. This CDR3 region has 13 residues. CDR3 residues: CSVSDRLNYGYTF. The CDR3 bases are TGCAGCGTTTCGGACAGGTTGAACTATGGCTACACCTTC.

The sample holds a few counts of this clonotype. J is TRBJ1-1 and V is TRBV7-9; 8 bases fit TRBD1. The CDR3 totals 14 residues. Germline loops: CDR1 SEHNR, CDR2 FQNEAQ (reference sequence). The ends lost 3 bases at V and 4 bases at J; junction bases unmatched: 4. The chain's CDR3 is CASSFQGAGTEAFF. CDR3 in DNA: TGTGCCAGCAGCTTTCAGGGGGCTGGCACTGAAGCTTTCTTT.

In this sample, this clonotype is medium-sized. This rearrangement joins TRBV6-1 to TRBJ1-6, with TRBD1 as a possible D gene (5 bases). This CDR3 contains 13 residues. The V end was cut by 2 bases, the J end by 18 bases, with 17 bases between. Germline V CDR1 and CDR2: MNHNS, SASEGT. The CDR3 DNA follows: TGTGCCAGCAGTGAAAATGGAGGGGCCGCCGCCCACTTT. Translating it yields CASSENGGAAAHF.

This rearrangement joins TRBV20-1 to TRBJ1-2, with 10 bases identical to TRBD1. The CDR3 has 13 amino acids. J lost 0 bases, V lost 6 bases, and 1 base had no gene match. Germline lookup yields CDR1 DFQATT and CDR2 SNEGSKA (reference sequence). DNA of the CDR3: TGCAGTGCAGGACAGGGGGCTAACTATGGCTACACCTTC. Its translation: CSAGQGANYGYTF.

This clonotype is medium-sized. V and J are TRBV7-2 and TRBJ1-2, with unresolved D. Germline V gene lookup returns CDR1 SGHTA and CDR2 FQGNSA. V was trimmed by 2 bases and J by 13 bases, leaving 20 bases between them. The CDR3 has 14 residues. Here the CDR3 reads CASSLFPLGEAPTF. The CDR3 region has the DNA TGTGCCAGCAGCTTATTCCCCTTGGGAGAAGCCCCCACCTTC.

This clonotype was picked up one time. The chain has TRBV19 and TRBJ2-7; 7 positions agree with TRBD1. The V gene end was trimmed by 3 bases and the J gene end by 3 bases; junction bases not matched to a gene: 2. From germline, CDR1 is LNHDA and CDR2 SQIVND (reference sequence). The CDR3 is 13 residues long. CDR3: CASSIQGVYEQYF. CDR3 bases: TGTGCCAGTAGTATCCAGGGGGTCTACGAGCAGTACTTC.

This chain connects TRBV7-6 to TRBJ2-2; 9 nucleotides agree with TRBD2. This CDR3 has 16 residues. Germline CDR1 reads SGHVS; CDR2 reads FNYEAQ. The trim removed 0 bases at V and 1 base at J, leaving 0 bases unmatched. CDR3 amino acids: CASSLASGGNTGELFF. As DNA, the CDR3 is TGTGCCAGCAGCTTAGCTAGCGGGGGGAACACCGGGGAGCTGTTTTTT.

By its share, this clonotype is medium-sized. The V call is TRBV20-1, the J call TRBJ1-2; no definite D call. The CDR3 consists of 13 residues. Germline CDR1 reads DFQATT; CDR2 reads SNEGSKA (reference sequence). Deletions cut 3 bases from V and 0 bases from J, with 8 bases between. The CDR3 here is CSASTSANYGYTF. CDR3 DNA sequence: TGCAGTGCTAGCACAAGTGCTAACTATGGCTACACCTTC.

This clonotype was seen more than once but under ten times. The chain combines TRBV6-1 with TRBJ1-3; tentative D call: TRBD1 (6 bases). The germline gives CDR1 MNHNS, CDR2 SASEGT. CDR3 length: 13 amino acids. Trimming cost V 7 bases and J 4 bases, with 11 bases left between them. The DNA of the CDR3 is TGTGCCAGCATGCGGACAGAGGGAAACACCATATATTTT. Translating gives CASMRTEGNTIYF.

The chain uses TRBV20-1 and TRBJ2-7, with TRBD2 identical over 11 bases. V lost 4 bases to trimming and J lost 3 bases; unmatched junction nucleotides: 5. This CDR3 is built from 14 residues. CDR1 and CDR2 (germline): DFQATT, SNEGSKA (reference sequence). The CDR3 coding sequence is TGCAGTGCTACCCATGGACTAGCGGGCTACGAGCAGTACTTC. It encodes CSATHGLAGYEQYF.

V and J are TRBV5-1 and TRBJ1-1; no reliable D call. This CDR3 contains 13 residues. From germline, CDR1 is SGHRS and CDR2 YFSETQ. Trimming pared 1 base from V and 3 bases from J, leaving 7 bases between. The CDR3 here is CASSLLADTEAFF. For the CDR3, the DNA is TGCGCCAGCAGCTTGCTCGCCGACACTGAAGCTTTCTTT.

This clonotype is medium-sized (0.01 to 0.1%). The chain combines TRBV7-8 with TRBJ1-5; D possibly corresponds to TRBD1 (6 bases). Looked up from germline, CDR1 is SGHVS and CDR2 is FQNEAQ. This CDR3 is built from 16 residues. V was trimmed by 2 bases and J by 1 base, leaving 12 bases between them. CDR3 amino acids: CASSLYRDMSNQPQHF. The CDR3 DNA is TGTGCCAGCAGCTTATACAGGGATATGAGCAATCAGCCCCAGCATTTT.

J is TRBJ2-7 and V is TRBV12-3 or TRBV12-4; TRBD1 aligns across 7 bases. V gave up 5 bases and J gave up 3 bases; unmatched junction bases: 1. The CDR3 has 12 amino acids. CDR3 DNA sequence: TGTGCCAGCAGTCGGGACAGCTACGAGCAGTACTTC. Encoded protein: CASSRDSYEQYF.